This TCR beta chain originates from a study of T cell repertoires in cytomegalovirus infection (dated by TCRdb to about 2019). Context from the whole study: The HLA type of each donor mattered for the analysis, because public TCR beta signatures pointed to carriage of CMV infection along with the matching HLA type.

Many counts were recorded for this clonotype. What this receptor recognizes is not known. There are no base qualities to consult, and no much larger clone falls within one base. Study-level results and caveats: The ex vivo response was dominated by HLA-C-restricted CMV-specific TCR beta clonotypes, which also provided the single most frequent clonotype in two of eight donors. In both this cohort and an independent cohort of approximately 350 donors, the cumulative frequency of public TCR beta family members distinguished carriers of CMV infection plus the relevant HLA type.

Data came from an Illumina HiSeq 1500. The raw public data were reprocessed by TCRdb itself: fastp quality trimming at Q25, MiXCR clonotype calling, in-frame beta chains only. Rows are combined by CDR3 protein, so each entry shows the most common genes and DNA. For this sample there are hundreds of thousands of distinct CDR3 sequences; 9.6% appear just once. The ten largest clones represent around 2.4% of the sample. This TCR derives from a human donor in good health (CMV status not recorded). Some clones in this sample may be carry-over from other donors' samples. Sequencing was carried out using PBMCs.

The nucleotide sequence is given as TGTGCCAGCGGGGACAGGGGGTACAATGAGCAGTTCTTC. This is translated as CASGDRGYNEQFF. Recombination joined TRBV2 with TRBJ2-1; 11 of the junction bases match TRBD1. The CDR3 runs 13 residues from the cysteine to the phenylalanine. Just the 39-base CDR3 DNA is kept, in frame starting at base 1. Trimmed from V: 8 bases; trimmed from J: 4 bases; junction bases lacking a gene match: 1. Looking up the germline V gene yields CDR1 SNHLY and CDR2 FYNNEI.